Presented here are 30 T cell receptor beta chains from one specimen sequenced in a study of T cell responses to AZD1222 COVID-19 vaccine. Data came from immunoSEQ multiplex PCR; TCRdb stores just in-frame clones and leaves some out. The profile covers 150,000 to 200,000 clones, with 80% to 95% appearing a single time and about 2.5% taken by the ten largest. Here the sequenced sample was peripheral blood, taken on day 0 of AZD1222 vaccination. These receptors all stem from an adult in good health.

The V and J genes are TRBV4-2 and TRBJ1-4; TRBD1 aligns across 9 bases. Germline V gives CDR1 LGHNA, CDR2 YNFKEQ. V shed 3 bases and J 5 bases; nucleotides not matched to a gene: 4. This CDR3 has 15 residues. CDR3 sequence (DNA): TGTGCCAGCAGCCAGGTCGGACAGGGGAATGAAAAACTGTTTTTT. Protein sequence: CASSQVGQGNEKLFF.

The V gene is TRBV19, the J gene TRBJ1-2; 9 bases align to TRBD1. This CDR3 comprises 12 residues. Germline trimming cut 3 bases from V and 12 bases from J; bases unmatched to any gene: 5. Germline V gene lookup returns CDR1 LNHDA and CDR2 SQIVND (reference sequence). CDR3 loop: CASSIGDREHTF. The CDR3 DNA reads as TGTGCCAGTAGTATTGGGGACAGGGAACACACCTTC.

This clone was detected once. The CDR3 loop reads CASSHGGPETQYF. CDR3 nucleotide sequence: TGTGCCAGCAGCCACGGGGGGCCGGAGACCCAGTACTTC. The V gene is TRBV3-1 (or the pseudogene TRBV3-2), the J gene TRBJ2-5, with D tentatively TRBD2 (7 bases). The CDR3 contains 13 residues. Germline CDR1 LGHDT, CDR2 YNNKEL (reference sequence). Trimming left V 3 bases short and J 5 bases short, with 10 bases between.

The gene calls are TRBV7-9 and TRBJ1-1; D is undetermined. The CDR3 extends over 13 amino acids. Germline V gives CDR1 SEHNR, CDR2 FQNEAQ (reference sequence). Deletions cut 6 bases from V and 4 bases from J, with 12 bases between. CDR3 residues: CASSPRGGTEAFF. In nucleotides, the CDR3 is TGTGCCAGCAGTCCTCGGGGTGGCACTGAAGCTTTCTTT.

The V and J genes are TRBV7-6 and TRBJ1-6, with 7 positions matching TRBD1. The CDR3 is 14 amino acids. Germline trimming cut 6 bases from V and 8 bases from J; bases unmatched to any gene: 7. Germline loops: CDR1 SGHVS, CDR2 FNYEAQ. The CDR3 nucleotides read TGTGCCAGCAGGACCGGGACAGATTATTCACCCCTCCACTTT. Encoded protein: CASRTGTDYSPLHF. The whole variable domain, filled in from reference TRBV7-6 and TRBJ1-6, reads GAGVSQSPRYKVTKRGQDVALRCDPISGHVSLYWYRQALGQGPEFLTYFNYEAQQDKSGLPNDRFSAERPEGSISTLTIQRTEQRDSAMYRCASRTGTDYSPLHFGNGTRLTVT.

This clone occurred once. In the same sample, other DNA sequences code for this CDR3. V usage is TRBV19 and J usage is TRBJ1-3; 7 bases map to TRBD1. CDR3 length equals 15 residues. Germline V gene data show CDR1 as LNHDA and CDR2 as SQIVND (reference sequence). The V segment lost 5 bases and the J segment 0 bases; nucleotides outside the gene matches: 4. The CDR3 sequence is CASSPDRSSGNTIYF. CDR3 DNA sequence: TGTGCCAGTAGTCCGGACAGGAGCTCTGGAAACACCATATATTTT.

V gene TRBV30 combines with J gene TRBJ1-5, with 8 positions matching TRBD1. The CDR3 covers 17 residues. Germline loops: CDR1 GTSNPN, CDR2 SVGIG (reference sequence). V dropped 0 bases and J dropped 5; count of bases not matched to a gene: 12. The CDR3, as DNA: TGTGCCTGGAGTGTAGGACAGGGAGGATTAACCGATCAGCCCCAGCATTTT. Encoded protein: CAWSVGQGGLTDQPQHF.

V is TRBV29-1 and J is TRBJ2-3; 7 nucleotides align to TRBD1. The V gene end was trimmed by 6 bases and the J gene end by 4 bases; junction bases not matched to a gene: 7. From germline, CDR1 is SQVTM and CDR2 ANQGSEA. There are 13 residues in the CDR3. CDR3 DNA sequence: TGCAGCGTGGGAACAGGGGTGGCAGATACGCAGTATTTT. It translates to CSVGTGVADTQYF.

This clone was counted only a few times. V usage is TRBV6-2 or TRBV6-3 and J usage is TRBJ1-2; 7 positions match TRBD1. Germline V lookup: CDR1 MNHEY, CDR2 SVGEGT. The CDR3 has 13 amino acids. V trimming: 5 bases; J trimming: 3 bases; junction bases outside the gene matches: 3. CDR3 protein: CASSDDRDYGYTF. CDR3 nucleotide sequence: TGTGCCAGCAGTGACGACAGGGACTATGGCTACACCTTC.

CDR3 DNA: TGTGCCAGCAGCTTGTGGAATCCACCCCTCCACTTT. This translates into CASSLWNPPLHF. The chain recombines TRBV5-5 with TRBJ1-6; D call uncertain. Germline V gene lookup returns CDR1 SGHKS and CDR2 YYEKEE (reference sequence). V was clipped by 1 base and J by 11 bases, with 7 bases between them. There are 12 residues in the CDR3. Complete variable domain (other parts from reference TRBV5-5 and TRBJ1-6): DAGVTQSPTHLIKTRGQQVTLRCSPISGHKSVSWYQQVLGQGPQFIFQYYEKEERGRGNFPDRFSARQFPNYSSELNVNALLLGDSALYLCASSLWNPPLHFGNGTRLTVT.

The chain has TRBV11-3 and TRBJ2-3, with D perhaps given as TRBD1 or TRBD2 (5 bases each). Germline CDR1 is SGHNT and CDR2 is YENEEA. V shed 5 bases and J shed 1 base, with 10 bases lying between them. The length of the CDR3 is 14 residues. CDR3 residues: CASSHPGRTDTQYF. The CDR3 DNA reads TGTGCCAGCAGCCACCCGGGGCGCACAGATACGCAGTATTTT. Variable domain in full (rest from reference TRBV11-3 and TRBJ2-3): EAGVVQSPRYKIIEKKQPVAFWCNPISGHNTLYWYLQNLGQGPELLIRYENEEAVDDSQLPKDRFSAERLKGVDSTLKIQPAELGDSAVYLCASSHPGRTDTQYFGPGTRLTVL.

CDR3 sequence: CASSYGTGLGSGELFF. The CDR3 DNA sequence: TGTGCCAGCAGTTACGGGACAGGGTTAGGATCCGGGGAGCTGTTTTTT. The V and J genes are TRBV6-6 and TRBJ2-2; 9 bases are a match to TRBD1. Germline CDR1 is MNHNY and CDR2 is SVGAGI (reference sequence). The CDR3 contains 16 residues. The V gene end was trimmed by 2 bases and the J gene end by 6 bases; junction bases not matched to a gene: 7.

The V call is TRBV12-3 or TRBV12-4, the J call TRBJ2-1; no clear D. V gave up 6 bases and J gave up 13 bases, with 13 bases separating them. The CDR3 sequence is 11 residues long. CDR3 sequence: CASSLGIPQFF. As DNA, the CDR3 is TGTGCCAGCAGCTTGGGAATCCCCCAGTTCTTC.

The chain couples TRBV29-1 to TRBJ1-2; 7 nucleotides align to TRBD1. CDR3 length: 13 amino acids. J gave up 3 bases and V 7 bases, and 8 bases lay outside the gene matches. Germline-derived CDR1 and CDR2 are SQVTM and ANQGSEA. In nucleotides, the CDR3 is TGCAGCGCCGGGGGGGACAGAGACTATGGCTACACCTTC. It encodes CSAGGDRDYGYTF.

The rearrangement uses TRBV7-9 and TRBJ1-1; D unresolved. This CDR3 is 14 amino acids long. V was trimmed by 3 bases and J by 7 bases, leaving 15 bases between them. Germline-derived CDR1 and CDR2 are SEHNR and FQNEAQ (reference sequence). CDR3 sequence reads: CASSFGTRIFEAFF. The CDR3 nucleotides are TGTGCCAGCAGCTTCGGAACGCGGATTTTTGAAGCTTTCTTT.

This chain uses TRBV18 with TRBJ1-3; D may be TRBD1 (5 bases). The V and J ends lost 3 bases and 4 bases respectively, with 13 bases between them. The CDR3 is made up of 15 amino acids. CDR1 is KGHSH, CDR2 LQKENI, per germline. DNA of the CDR3: TGTGCCAGCTCACCCCCCGGGGACGTAGGAAACACCATATATTTT. It is translated as CASSPPGDVGNTIYF.

The chain joins TRBV7-8 to TRBJ2-6; TRBD1 agrees at 8 bases. Germline values: CDR1 SGHVS, CDR2 FQNEAQ. This CDR3 region has 19 residues. V shed 1 base and J 3 bases; nucleotides not matched to a gene: 11. CDR3 residues: CASSLGWTGRMVGANVLTF. CDR3 DNA sequence: TGTGCCAGCAGCTTAGGGTGGACAGGGCGGATGGTTGGGGCCAACGTCCTGACTTTC.

This rearrangement joins TRBV5-6 to TRBJ1-3; D might be TRBD1 (6 bases). V was cut by 1 base and J by 2 bases, with 13 bases left in between. This CDR3 is 16 amino acids long. Germline V gene sequence: CDR1 SGHDT, CDR2 YYEEEE. The CDR3 DNA reads TGTGCCAGCAGCTTGCGACCCTGGGACACTGGAAACACCATATATTTT. Translating it yields CASSLRPWDTGNTIYF.

The V call is TRBV18, the J call TRBJ2-4; D is uncertain. This CDR3 is built from 13 residues. Trimming stripped 8 bases from V and 1 base from J, with 9 bases between. Germline loops: CDR1 KGHSH, CDR2 LQKENI. CDR3 amino acids: CASQGWAKNIQYF. In DNA, the CDR3 is TGTGCCAGCCAAGGGTGGGCCAAAAACATTCAGTACTTC.

The chain couples TRBV27 to TRBJ1-5; D remains ambiguous. Deletions cut 6 bases from V and 7 bases from J, with 16 bases between. The CDR3 has 14 residues. Germline CDR1 MNHEY, CDR2 SMNVEV (reference sequence). The CDR3 sequence: CASSLTVSGQPQHF. The DNA for the CDR3 is TGTGCCAGCAGCCTAACAGTGTCGGGGCAGCCCCAGCATTTT.

V usage is TRBV30 and J usage is TRBJ1-1; a weak D match, TRBD1 (5 bases). V gave up 1 base and J gave up 0 bases, with 27 bases separating them. Germline values: CDR1 GTSNPN, CDR2 SVGIG (reference sequence). The CDR3 totals 20 residues. The CDR3 loop reads CAWSGDFMGTLGFMNTEAFF. CDR3 DNA sequence: TGTGCCTGGAGTGGGGATTTCATGGGGACCTTAGGGTTTATGAACACTGAAGCTTTCTTT.

The V call is TRBV7-9, the J call TRBJ2-1; no firm D call. This CDR3 is 15 amino acids long. The V end was cut by 2 bases, the J end by 0 bases, with 8 bases between. Germline values: CDR1 SEHNR, CDR2 FQNEAQ (reference sequence). The CDR3 coding sequence is TGTGCCAGCAGCTTATCTGCTAGCTCCTACAATGAGCAGTTCTTC. Residues: CASSLSASSYNEQFF.

The rearrangement uses TRBV6-1 and TRBJ1-5; D gene uncertain. CDR1 MNHNS and CDR2 SASEGT come from the germline V gene. The CDR3 covers 13 residues. Trimming took 3 bases from V and 4 from J, leaving 7 bases between them. The CDR3 DNA sequence: TGTGCCAGCAGTGACAACCAGAATCAGCCCCAGCATTTT. Protein product: CASSDNQNQPQHF.

This clone was detected only a few times. The chain is built from TRBV11-3 and TRBJ2-2; tentatively, D is TRBD1 (6 bases). Germline V gene sequence: CDR1 SGHNT, CDR2 YENEEA. With 3 bases removed from V and 3 bases from J, the gap between germline ends came to 8 bases. This CDR3 spans 14 amino acids. Written as DNA, the CDR3 is TGTGCCAGCAGCTTCCACAGGGACACCGGGGAGCTGTTTTTT. Protein sequence: CASSFHRDTGELFF.

The gene calls are TRBV3-1 (or the pseudogene TRBV3-2) and TRBJ2-3, with TRBD2 matching 12 bases. V dropped 3 bases and J dropped 5; count of bases not matched to a gene: 9. This CDR3 contains 17 residues. The germline gives CDR1 LGHDT, CDR2 YNNKEL (reference sequence). The CDR3 DNA reads TGTGCCAGCAGCCATTCTACCGGGACTAGCGGGTTAGATACGCAGTATTTT. Protein product: CASSHSTGTSGLDTQYF.

The chain couples TRBV5-1 to TRBJ2-7, with D unclear. Germline V gene lookup returns CDR1 SGHRS and CDR2 YFSETQ. V was shortened by 0 bases and J by 5 bases, with 18 bases between the two germline ends. There are 16 residues in the CDR3. The CDR3 sequence is CASSLGGTAAMNEQYF. The DNA of the CDR3 is TGCGCCAGCAGCTTGGGAGGCACGGCAGCAATGAACGAGCAGTACTTC. Variable domain in full (rest from reference TRBV5-1 and TRBJ2-7): KAGVTQTPRYLIKTRGQQVTLSCSPISGHRSVSWYQQTPGQGLQFLFEYFSETQRNKGNFPGRFSGRQFSNSRSEMNVSTLELGDSALYLCASSLGGTAAMNEQYFGPGTRLTVT.

V and J are TRBV19 and TRBJ2-1; 8 bases align to TRBD2. Germline values: CDR1 LNHDA, CDR2 SQIVND (reference sequence). V trimming: 6 bases; J trimming: 5 bases; junction bases outside the gene matches: 9. The CDR3 runs 15 residues. CDR3 bases: TGTGCCAGTAGACGTCAAACTAGCGGAGACAATGAGCAGTTCTTC. This sequence encodes CASRRQTSGDNEQFF. Full variable domain (outside the CDR3, taken from reference TRBV19 and TRBJ2-1): DGGITQSPKYLFRKEGQNVTLSCEQNLNHDAMYWYRQDPGQGLRLIYYSQIVNDFQKGDIAEGYSVSREKKESFPLTVTSAQKNPTAFYLCASRRQTSGDNEQFFGPGTRLTVL.

This clone was seen more than once but under ten times. This sequence joins TRBV6-5 and TRBJ1-1; the D gene is possibly TRBD1 (6 bases). The germline V gene encodes CDR1 MNHEY and CDR2 SVGAGI. The CDR3 length is 15 residues. V was clipped by 2 bases and J by 0 bases, with 10 bases between them. The CDR3 DNA sequence: TGTGCCAGCAGTTACGACAGGCCCATGAACACTGAAGCTTTCTTT. This gives the protein CASSYDRPMNTEAFF.

The chain carries TRBV30 and TRBJ1-6; the D gene is possibly TRBD1 (5 bases). Germline V gene data show CDR1 as GTSNPN and CDR2 as SVGIG (reference sequence). This CDR3 has 14 residues. The V end was cut by 1 base, the J end by 6 bases, with 10 bases between. The CDR3 DNA follows: TGTGCCTGGAGTGAGGGACTGGTTAATTCACCCCTCCACTTT. This gives the protein CAWSEGLVNSPLHF.

This rearrangement joins TRBV6-6 to TRBJ2-7, with TRBD1 identical over 10 bases. Germline V gene lookup returns CDR1 MNHNY and CDR2 SVGAGI (reference sequence). V lost 4 bases to trimming and J lost 0 bases; unmatched junction nucleotides: 3. The CDR3 is made up of 15 amino acids. CDR3 nucleotide sequence: TGTGCCAGCAGTTTCGGGACAGGGGACTCCTACGAGCAGTACTTC. It yields the protein CASSFGTGDSYEQYF.